In this sample, the clone carrying this TCR beta chain turned up a few times. Antigen unknown. The data stem from a study of vaccination and CD4 T cells after COVID-19. Treatment in this sample: approximately 9-day PBMC culture with coronavirus spike peptide pools or control peptides (ViraFEST assay). The CDR3 consists of 13 residues. V was pared by 7 bases and J by 6 bases, with 7 bases of the junction left unmatched. CDR1 and CDR2 (germline): SGHAT, FQNNGV. The Oncomine TCR Beta short-read assay sequenced DNA from cultured CD4+ T cells. MiXCR, run by TCRdb on the PCR reads, gives a single entry per CDR3 protein. Of around 10,000 distinct CDR3 sequences detected, roughly 50% appear once; the ten largest clones hold roughly a third.

Sequenced sample: CD4+ T cells from blood, cultured in vitro. The gene calls are TRBV11-2 and TRBJ1-2; 8 positions agree with TRBD1. The sequence was obtained from a human donor who had recovered from COVID-19. The CDR3 coding sequence is TGTGCCAGCACCCCGGACAGGGAGAATGGCTACACCTTC. It translates to CASTPDRENGYTF.